Presented here are 30 T cell receptor beta chains from one specimen sequenced in a study of blood T cells in healthy people across ages. The authors ran a second PCR of about 6 to 11 cycles using a sample-barcoded 5' primer and a J-beta primer mix. TCRdb re-derived calls from the 5' RACE reads in MiXCR, one entry per CDR3 protein. The sample lists over 1,500,000 distinct CDR3 sequences, 40% to 55% occurring once. Sequenced sample: blood. Every receptor here comes from a woman aged 40 to 50 in good health.

The chain recombines TRBV29-1 with TRBJ2-7; 9 nucleotides agree with TRBD1. Germline-derived CDR1 and CDR2 are SQVTM and ANQGSEA. The V gene end was trimmed by 8 bases and the J gene end by 6 bases; junction bases not matched to a gene: 5. This CDR3 is 11 amino acids long. This chain's CDR3 is CSTQTGGEQYF. The CDR3 DNA reads TGCAGCACTCAGACAGGGGGCGAGCAGTACTTC.

This clonotype appeared a few times. This chain joins TRBV6-1 and TRBJ2-5; D ambiguous. CDR3 length: 15 residues. Between the trimmed V and J ends, which lost 0 bases and 0 bases, there was a span of 8 bases. From germline, CDR1 is MNHNS and CDR2 SASEGT. The CDR3 DNA is TGTGCCAGCAGTGAAGCTCATACAAACCAAGAGACCCAGTACTTC. Encoded protein: CASSEAHTNQETQYF.

The CDR3 DNA is TGTGCCAGCAGCTCTTCCCCGGGACAGGGTGGCACAGATACGCAGTATTTT. Translating it yields CASSSSPGQGGTDTQYF. The chain combines TRBV7-3 with TRBJ2-3, with 9 bases identical to TRBD1. V shed 4 bases and J 1 base; nucleotides not matched to a gene: 9. Germline assignment: CDR1 SGHTA and CDR2 FQGTGA. The CDR3 runs 17 residues.

The sample holds a few counts of this clonotype. This rearrangement joins TRBV4-1 to TRBJ2-1, with D unresolved. The CDR3 totals 14 residues. The V end lost 1 base, the J end lost 4 bases, and 8 bases lay between the germline ends. Germline CDR1 and CDR2: MGHRA and YSYEKL. CDR3 nucleotide sequence: TGCGCCAGCAGCCAAGTGGAGTTATACAATGAGCAGTTCTTC. This gives the protein CASSQVELYNEQFF.

This clonotype occurred a few times. The chain is built from TRBV3-1 and TRBJ2-7; the D gene is possibly TRBD1 (6 bases). V lost 0 bases, J lost 4 bases, and 13 bases lay in between. Germline V gene data show CDR1 as LGHDT and CDR2 as YNNKEL (reference sequence). The CDR3 contains 15 residues. Written as DNA, the CDR3 is TGTGCCAGCAGCCAAGATCGGGTGGGGGCATACGAGCAGTACTTC. Its protein is CASSQDRVGAYEQYF.

The chain uses TRBV2 and TRBJ2-3; TRBD2 matches 16 bases. CDR1 and CDR2 (germline): SNHLY, FYNNEI. V was pared by 7 bases and J by 2 bases, with 12 bases of the junction left unmatched. This CDR3 has 19 amino acids. CDR3 sequence reads: CASNPGTSGGALNTDTQYF. Written as DNA, the CDR3 is TGTGCCAGCAACCCCGGGACTAGCGGGGGGGCCCTTAACACAGATACGCAGTATTTT.

The genes are TRBV20-1 and TRBJ2-7, with a possible D match to TRBD1 (5 bases). V lost 3 bases and J 6 bases, leaving 15 bases between the germline ends. CDR1 and CDR2 from the germline V gene are DFQATT and SNEGSKA (reference sequence). The CDR3 is 13 residues long. The CDR3 nucleotides are TGCAGTGCTAGGTTGGCAGGGTACGCCGAGCAGTACTTC. This codes for CSARLAGYAEQYF.

The rearrangement joins TRBV24-1 to TRBJ2-5; TRBD1 agrees at 7 bases. In germline, CDR1 is KGHDR, CDR2 SFDVKD. The junction had 15 bases not matched to a gene; V was cut back by 4 bases and J by 5 bases. The CDR3 runs to 17 residues. Written as DNA, the CDR3 is TGTGCCACCAGTGAAACCGGTCGGACAGGAAGAGGGGAGACCCAGTACTTC. This encodes CATSETGRTGRGETQYF.

CDR3 sequence: CASSYSGARTGDRDTQYF. The CDR3 nucleotides read TGTGCCAGCAGTTACTCTGGTGCCCGCACAGGGGACCGTGATACGCAGTATTTT. V gene TRBV6-5 combines with J gene TRBJ2-3; 7 bases are a match to TRBD1. CDR1 and CDR2 (germline): MNHEY, SVGAGI. CDR3 size: 18 residues. V lost 0 bases and J lost 6; bases outside the gene matches: 15.

V and J are TRBV15 and TRBJ2-1; D perhaps matches TRBD1 (6 bases). This CDR3 has 15 amino acids. Germline CDR1 is LNHNV and CDR2 is YYDKDF (reference sequence). The V gene lost 7 bases and the J gene lost 2 bases, with 15 bases spanning the gap. The CDR3 nucleotides read TGTGCCACCACTACAGGGTCACCAACCTACAATGAGCAGTTCTTC. This encodes CATTTGSPTYNEQFF.

The table lists this clonotype with a count of one. The CDR3 loop reads CASSLVSGGYTQPQHF. CDR3 DNA: TGTGCCAGCAGCTTAGTGTCGGGGGGCTACACTCAGCCCCAGCATTTT. V gene TRBV7-2 combines with J gene TRBJ1-5, with D tentatively TRBD1 (6 bases). Germline V gene sequence: CDR1 SGHTA, CDR2 FQGNSA. Trimming stripped 1 base from V and 6 bases from J, with 16 bases between. The CDR3 runs to 16 residues.

For this clonotype: A junction boundary mismatches the germline segment, possibly from a read error. The rearrangement joins TRBV9 to TRBJ1-2, with 9 bases that match TRBD1. Germline V gene lookup returns CDR1 SGDLS and CDR2 YYNGEE. The CDR3 loop spans 15 amino acids. The CDR3 DNA reads as TGTACCAGCAGCGCATTCGGACAGGGGATTCTTGGCTACACCTTC. Translation: CTSSAFGQGILGYTF.

The V and J genes are TRBV25-1 and TRBJ2-3; a possible D gene is TRBD2 (5 bases). This CDR3 has 14 amino acids. CDR1 MGHDK and CDR2 SYGVNS come from the germline V gene. The ends were cut back, 4 bases at V and 3 bases at J, with 11 bases in the middle. CDR3 coding DNA: TGTGCCAGCAGTGGAGCGGAGGAAACAGATACGCAGTATTTT. Amino acid sequence: CASSGAEETDTQYF.

This clonotype has a handful of counts. The rearrangement uses TRBV10-3 and TRBJ2-5; perhaps TRBD2 as D (6 bases). Germline values: CDR1 ENHRY, CDR2 SYGVKD. V dropped 0 bases and J dropped 5 bases, with 10 bases sitting between them. This CDR3 has 14 residues. CDR3 loop: CAISESLARETQYF. CDR3 nucleotide sequence: TGTGCCATCAGTGAGTCTCTAGCGAGGGAGACCCAGTACTTC.

This clonotype was seen a handful of times. The rearrangement links TRBV6-2 or TRBV6-3 to TRBJ1-2; perhaps TRBD1 as D (5 bases). The CDR3 spans 14 residues. V was pared by 6 bases and J by 4 bases, with 15 bases between. Germline CDR1 and CDR2: MNHEY and SVGEGT. This CDR3 reads CASRATGTAYGYTF. CDR3 coding DNA: TGTGCCAGCAGGGCCACCGGGACGGCCTATGGCTACACCTTC.

This sequence joins TRBV11-2 and TRBJ2-5; 7 bases match TRBD2. The DNA end is a closer match to TRBJ2-7, so the J assignment may be wrong. This CDR3 region has 14 residues. Germline values: CDR1 SGHAT, CDR2 FQNNGV. In DNA, the CDR3 is TGTGCCAGCGATCCATTCGGGGGGAAGAGCGAGCAGTACTTC. It encodes CASDPFGGKSEQYF.

The DNA of the CDR3 is TGTGCCAGTTCCCCCGTCGGGACAACTCTTCGGGAGACCCAGTACTTC. This gives the protein CASSPVGTTLRETQYF. The J gene is TRBJ2-5, the V gene TRBV6-2 or TRBV6-3; perhaps TRBD1 as D (6 bases). Germline values: CDR1 MNHEY, CDR2 SVGEGT. This CDR3 is built from 16 residues. Between the trimmed V and J ends, which lost 9 bases and 5 bases, there was a span of 25 bases.

The rearrangement uses TRBV6-1 and TRBJ2-1, with 9 bases aligning to TRBD2. V shed 5 bases, J shed 5 bases, and the junction held 10 bases outside the gene matches. The CDR3 has 16 amino acids. Germline V gene sequence: CDR1 MNHNS, CDR2 SASEGT. CDR3 DNA: TGTGCCAGCAGTCCGCAAGCGGGGGGCCTCGACAATGAGCAGTTCTTC. This codes for CASSPQAGGLDNEQFF.

The chain joins TRBV27 to TRBJ2-3, with 7 bases aligning to TRBD2. CDR1 is MNHEY, CDR2 SMNVEV, per germline (reference sequence). The CDR3 sequence is 14 residues long. Losses at the gene ends were 6 bases for V and 4 bases for J; bases not matched to a gene: 7. In nucleotides, the CDR3 is TGTGCCAGCAGGGAGGTCGGGAGGCCAGATACGCAGTATTTT. Translating it yields CASREVGRPDTQYF.

This clonotype has a count of ten or more. The chain joins TRBV3-1 to TRBJ2-3; D remains unclear. The CDR3 is 11 residues long. Germline V gives CDR1 LGHDT, CDR2 YNNKEL (reference sequence). V was clipped by 6 bases and J by 6 bases, with 7 bases between them. This chain's CDR3 is CASSSVDTQYF. CDR3 DNA: TGTGCCAGCAGTTCCGTGGATACGCAGTATTTT.

In this sample, this clonotype turned up a few times. V and J are TRBV6-2 or TRBV6-3 and TRBJ2-5, with TRBD1 matching over 7 bases. Judging by the DNA end, TRBJ2-7 fits better; the J call may be wrong. The CDR3 is made up of 14 amino acids. The germline V gene encodes CDR1 MNHEY and CDR2 SVGEGT. The CDR3 region is CASSYLGQRSEQYF. The CDR3 DNA follows: TGTGCCAGCAGTTACTTGGGACAGCGCTCCGAGCAGTACTTC.

This chain uses TRBV20-1 with TRBJ1-1; 8 nucleotides align to TRBD1. V shed 3 bases, J shed 1 base, and the junction held 7 bases outside the gene matches. The CDR3 is 15 residues long. In germline, CDR1 is DFQATT, CDR2 SNEGSKA (reference sequence). The DNA of the CDR3 is TGCAGTGCTAGGAATCCGCAGGGGGCGAACACTGAAGCTTTCTTT. It codes for CSARNPQGANTEAFF.

This clonotype was detected once. J is TRBJ2-7 and V is TRBV7-2; TRBD2 matches at 8 bases. Gene TRBJ2-5 matches the end of the DNA better, so the J call may be wrong. The CDR3 loop spans 17 amino acids. CDR1 is SGHTA and CDR2 is FQGNSA in the germline V gene. DNA for the CDR3: TGTGCCAGCAGCTCAGCAAATCTCGGGGGGGCGGCAGAGACCCAGTACTTC. This sequence encodes CASSSANLGGAAETQYF.

The CDR3 sequence is CASSPSRRNEQFF. The CDR3, as DNA: TGCGCCAGCAGCCCTTCTAGGAGGAATGAGCAGTTCTTC. This rearrangement joins TRBV4-1 to TRBJ2-1, with D perhaps TRBD2 (5 bases). Germline assignment: CDR1 MGHRA and CDR2 YSYEKL. The CDR3 sequence is 13 residues long. Trimming stripped 4 bases from V and 7 bases from J, with 11 bases between.

This clonotype was counted once. The chain employs TRBV12-3 or TRBV12-4 and TRBJ1-2; D gene ambiguous. Trimming removed 7 bases from V and 5 bases from J, with 14 bases in between. The CDR3 is made up of 13 amino acids. The CDR3 bases are TGTGCCAGCAAGCCAACAGCCAGATATGGCTACACCTTC. This translates into CASKPTARYGYTF.

The chain employs TRBV4-3 and TRBJ1-5; possible D gene TRBD1, 5 bases. CDR1 and CDR2 from the germline V gene are LGHNA and YSLEER. The CDR3 extends over 16 amino acids. Trimming removed 3 bases from V and 5 bases from J, with 17 bases in between. For the CDR3, the DNA is TGCGCCAGCAGCCAGTTTCCTGGGGGTGGAGATCAGCCCCAGCATTTT. Translation gives CASSQFPGGGDQPQHF.

This clonotype was detected a few times. The V call is TRBV21-1, the J call TRBJ2-7. TRBV21-1 is an annotated pseudogene. There are 12 residues in the CDR3. DNA of the CDR3: TGTGCCAGCAGCGAACGGAGTGTCAAGCAGTACTTC. Its protein product is CASSERSVKQYF.

V gene TRBV20-1 combines with J gene TRBJ2-6, with a possible D match to TRBD2 (7 bases). There are 15 residues in the CDR3. V was pared by 6 bases and J by 2 bases, with 14 bases between. Germline V gives CDR1 DFQATT, CDR2 SNEGSKA (reference sequence). The CDR3 sequence: CSAKGGRAGANVLTF. The CDR3 DNA reads TGCAGTGCCAAAGGGGGGAGGGCTGGGGCCAACGTCCTGACTTTC.

This clonotype was recorded only once. A read error may produce the germline difference seen at one junction end. As DNA, the CDR3 is TGTGCCAGCAGCCAGACTAGCGGGGGGTTTTACAATGGGCAGTTCTTC. Amino acid sequence: CASSQTSGGFYNGQFF. This chain links TRBV9 with TRBJ2-1; 13 bases match TRBD2. The CDR3 has 16 residues. CDR1 and CDR2 from the germline V gene are SGDLS and YYNGEE.

The rearrangement joins TRBV14 to TRBJ2-3; TRBD2 agrees at 8 bases. The CDR3 covers 15 residues. Germline V gives CDR1 SGHDN, CDR2 FVKESK. J lost 0 bases, V lost 6 bases, and 5 bases had no gene match. The CDR3 loop is CASRSERGSTDTQYF. The CDR3, as DNA: TGTGCCAGCAGGTCTGAGCGGGGGAGCACAGATACGCAGTATTTT.